What follows are 17 T cell receptor beta chains derived from one specimen sequenced in a study of CD8+ T cells in alopecia areata. Stated treatment: oral pan-JAK inhibitor, 5-10 mg twice daily. The sequencing template was cDNA reverse transcribed from extracted RNA. Produced via immunoSEQ multiplex PCR; TCRdb's table is partial and in-frame only. There are some 95,000 clones in the sample; 44% occur only once, and roughly 18% lies in the top ten. Sequenced material: CD8+ T cells sorted from blood, taken at week 24, from a patient treated with tofacitinib. These receptors all stem from a human donor with alopecia areata.

The rearrangement joins TRBV29-1 to TRBJ1-1; D perhaps matches TRBD1 (6 bases). Trimming removed 3 bases at V and 3 bases at J, with 11 bases between. This CDR3 contains 13 residues. Germline assignment: CDR1 SQVTM and CDR2 ANQGSEA. CDR3 in amino acids: CSVDRGAYTEAFF. The CDR3 coding sequence is TGCAGCGTTGACCGGGGGGCGTACACTGAAGCTTTCTTT.

This sequence joins TRBV4-1 and TRBJ2-3; D gene ambiguous. Trimming stripped 1 base from V and 1 base from J, with 12 bases between. This CDR3 comprises 16 residues. Germline CDR1 is MGHRA and CDR2 is YSYEKL. CDR3 sequence (DNA): TGCGCCAGCAGCCAAGTTAGTTGGCCAGGCACAGATACGCAGTATTTT. Translating it yields CASSQVSWPGTDTQYF.

The chain recombines TRBV4-1 with TRBJ2-7; maybe TRBD2 (6 bases). The CDR3 consists of 14 residues. Germline loops: CDR1 MGHRA, CDR2 YSYEKL. The V end lost 0 bases, the J end lost 3 bases, and 9 bases lay between the germline ends. The CDR3 region is CASSQELTSYEQYF. As DNA, the CDR3 is TGCGCCAGCAGCCAAGAGTTGACTAGCTACGAGCAGTACTTC.

The chain couples TRBV29-1 to TRBJ2-2, with 8 nucleotides matching TRBD1. The V segment lost 1 base and the J segment 1 base; nucleotides outside the gene matches: 5. CDR3 size: 16 residues. CDR1 and CDR2 from the germline V gene are SQVTM and ANQGSEA. The CDR3, as DNA: TGCAGCGTTGAAGGGGGCAGGGGGCAGAACACCGGGGAGCTGTTTTTT. This sequence encodes CSVEGGRGQNTGELFF.

The table lists this clone with a few counts. This chain's CDR3 is CASSLFEATPNEQFF. In nucleotides, the CDR3 is TGCGCCAGCAGCTTGTTCGAAGCGACTCCTAATGAGCAGTTCTTC. The V call is TRBV5-1, the J call TRBJ2-1, with unresolved D. V shed 1 base and J shed 7 bases, with 15 bases lying between them. CDR3 length: 15 residues. Germline loops: CDR1 SGHRS, CDR2 YFSETQ.

This clone occurred a few times. The rearrangement uses TRBV11-3 and TRBJ2-7, with D perhaps matching TRBD1 (6 bases). Trimming took off 1 base at V and 6 bases at J, with 10 bases between the two ends. The CDR3 consists of 13 residues. The germline gives CDR1 SGHNT, CDR2 YENEEA. CDR3 nucleotides: TGTGCCAGCAGCTTAGGGGGGACAAGCGAGCAGTACTTC. Translated, it gives CASSLGGTSEQYF.

The CDR3 DNA sequence: TGTGCCAGCAGTCCACTAGCGGAAGCAAATGAGCAGTTCTTC. Residues: CASSPLAEANEQFF. The chain carries TRBV7-2 and TRBJ2-1; 8 bases agree with TRBD2. CDR1 SGHTA and CDR2 FQGNSA come from the germline V gene. The CDR3 sequence is 14 residues long. V trimming: 6 bases; J trimming: 7 bases; junction bases outside the gene matches: 8.

CDR3 sequence: CASSLSTGTVYEQYF. The CDR3 DNA reads as TGCGCCAGCAGCCTGTCTACCGGGACGGTTTACGAGCAGTACTTC. V usage is TRBV5-1 and J usage is TRBJ2-7; D is possibly TRBD1 or TRBD2 (5 bases each). This CDR3 is 15 amino acids long. Trimming left V 4 bases short and J 4 bases short, with 18 bases between. Germline CDR1 reads SGHRS; CDR2 reads YFSETQ.

The chain recombines TRBV7-9 with TRBJ2-1; D not resolved. V gave up 4 bases and J gave up 2 bases, with 3 bases separating them. CDR1 SEHNR and CDR2 FQNEAQ come from the germline V gene (reference sequence). The CDR3 contains 12 residues. In DNA, the CDR3 is TGTGCCAGCAGCTCCCCCTACAATGAGCAGTTCTTC. Amino acid sequence: CASSSPYNEQFF.

As DNA, the CDR3 is TGTGCCAGCAGGGCGGGACTCTACGAGCAGTACTTC. It yields the protein CASRAGLYEQYF. The chain links TRBV6-1 to TRBJ2-7; weak D call: TRBD2 (6 bases). The germline CDR1 and CDR2 sequences are MNHNS and SASEGT. The V and J ends lost 6 bases and 3 bases respectively, with 9 bases between them. The CDR3 has 12 residues.

The chain carries TRBV4-1 and TRBJ1-2; TRBD1 matches 9 bases. Trimming cost V 0 bases and J 6 bases; bases outside gene matches: 5. The CDR3 is made up of 15 amino acids. Germline assignment: CDR1 MGHRA and CDR2 YSYEKL. The CDR3 DNA is TGCGCCAGCAGCCAAGATCTTAGGACAGGGGATGGCTACACCTTC. This encodes CASSQDLRTGDGYTF.

The CDR3 DNA reads as TGCGCCAGCAGCCAGCTCCACAGAGCCTCCTACGAGCAGTACTTC. This codes for CASSQLHRASYEQYF. The V call is TRBV4-3, the J call TRBJ2-7; no firm D call. This CDR3 comprises 15 residues. The V gene lost 3 bases and the J gene lost 0 bases, with 12 bases spanning the gap. The germline gives CDR1 LGHNA, CDR2 YSLEER.

The rearrangement links TRBV6-5 to TRBJ2-6; a weak D match, TRBD2 (6 bases). Looked up from germline, CDR1 is MNHEY and CDR2 is SVGAGI. There are 15 residues in the CDR3. The V end lost 7 bases, the J end lost 4 bases, and 14 bases lay between the germline ends. The CDR3 sequence is CASIADPRGANVLTF. In DNA form, the CDR3 reads TGTGCCAGCATAGCGGACCCCCGGGGGGCCAACGTCCTGACTTTC.

The rearrangement joins TRBV5-1 to TRBJ2-7, with 8 bases that match TRBD1. The CDR3 length is 15 residues. Germline lookup yields CDR1 SGHRS and CDR2 YFSETQ. V lost 1 base, J lost 0 bases, and 3 bases stayed unmatched. CDR3 region: CASSLFGTGSYEQYF. The CDR3 DNA follows: TGCGCCAGCAGCTTGTTCGGGACAGGCTCCTACGAGCAGTACTTC.

The chain has TRBV7-6 and TRBJ2-5; either TRBD1 or TRBD2 may supply D (6 bases each). This CDR3 comprises 14 residues. Germline values: CDR1 SGHVS, CDR2 FNYEAQ. Trimming took off 5 bases at V and 4 bases at J, with 14 bases between the two ends. The CDR3 region is CASSPGGGPETQYF. The CDR3 DNA reads as TGTGCCAGCAGCCCTGGAGGGGGGCCAGAGACCCAGTACTTC.

In its sample, this clone was seen a few times. The rearrangement uses TRBV5-1 and TRBJ2-7; D possibly corresponds to TRBD1 (7 bases). The ends were cut back, 2 bases at V and 4 bases at J, with 13 bases in the middle. This CDR3 region has 14 residues. Per the germline V gene, CDR1 is SGHRS and CDR2 is YFSETQ. Here the CDR3 reads CASSFGQGGYEQYF. CDR3 coding DNA: TGCGCCAGCAGCTTTGGCCAGGGGGGATACGAGCAGTACTTC.

This chain's CDR3 is CASSENRVANYGYTF. DNA for the CDR3: TGTGCCAGCAGTGAGAACAGGGTTGCTAACTATGGCTACACCTTC. The chain combines TRBV2 with TRBJ1-2; tentative D call: TRBD1 (6 bases). CDR3 length: 15 amino acids. Looked up from germline, CDR1 is SNHLY and CDR2 is FYNNEI. V was pared by 3 bases and J by 0 bases, with 11 bases between.